The source of this T cell receptor beta chain is a study of blood T cells in healthy people across ages. In this sample, this clonotype turned up a few times. Its antigen is undetermined. In germline, CDR1 is SGHRS, CDR2 YFSETQ. With 2 bases removed from V and 0 bases from J, the gap between germline ends came to 9 bases. There are 16 residues in the CDR3. Regarding the study as a whole: Estimates based on one million T cells were treated as lower bounds.

Every sample gave at least 5 micrograms of total RNA when it was extracted. For the second PCR, which ran for about 6 to 12 cycles, a sample-barcoded 5' primer and a J-beta primer mix were used. MiXCR, applied by TCRdb to the 5' RACE reads, yields one record per CDR3 protein. The sample gives fewer than 600,000 distinct CDR3 sequences, about 26% of which show up once; 3.6% is in the top ten. The same data also went into a second study, on T cells of mothers and their children. That work states: A few mothers and their six children, all healthy Caucasians, donated. Related mother-child pairs shared slightly more overlap than unrelated pairs, but the difference was non-significant.

The genes are TRBV5-1 and TRBJ2-6; D ambiguous. This receptor was obtained from a boy under 10 years old in good health. Sequencing used blood. The CDR3 is CASSFSNHSGANVLTF. The DNA for the CDR3 is TGCGCCAGCAGCTTTAGCAACCACTCTGGGGCCAACGTCCTGACTTTC.